A single sample is the source of the 10 T cell receptor beta chains below, sequenced in a study of vaccination effects on CD4 cells after COVID-19. The antigens for these receptors are not known. Viral peptide pool expansion of antigen-specific CD4+ T cells preceded sequencing in the ViraFEST assay. Upon completion of more than 9 days in culture, CD4+ T cells were isolated. Participants received two doses of either the BNT162b2 or mRNA-1273 vaccine. The data were produced by immunoSEQ multiplex PCR, yet TCRdb's version contains in-frame clones alone and is incomplete. This repertoire shows around 23,000 clones, approximately 76% found once; its top ten account for 9.1%. Sequenced material: CD4+ T cells from PBMCs cultured with HCoV-229E spike peptides, taken after COVID-19 vaccination. The source of these receptors is a human donor who received a COVID-19 vaccine.

CDR3 protein: CASSLEQDTQYF. The CDR3 bases are TGCGCCAGCAGCCTCGAGCAAGATACGCAGTATTTT. V is TRBV4-1 and J is TRBJ2-3; D not certain. V was trimmed by 4 bases and J by 5 bases, leaving 7 bases between them. This CDR3 has 12 residues. Germline CDR1 MGHRA, CDR2 YSYEKL.

This clone was counted once. The chain has TRBV5-1 and TRBJ2-1, with D maybe TRBD2 (6 bases). The CDR3 has 13 amino acids. V lost 4 bases and J lost 9, with 14 bases in between. The germline gives CDR1 SGHRS, CDR2 YFSETQ. The CDR3 nucleotides are TGCGCCAGCAGCGTATCCCCGGGAGCTGAGCAGTTCTTC. Its translation: CASSVSPGAEQFF. Supplemented by reference TRBV5-1 and TRBJ2-1, the full variable domain reads KAGVTQTPRYLIKTRGQQVTLSCSPISGHRSVSWYQQTPGQGLQFLFEYFSETQRNKGNFPGRFSGRQFSNSRSEMNVSTLELGDSALYLCASSVSPGAEQFFGPGTRLTVL.

The chain couples TRBV7-9 to TRBJ2-2, with unresolved D. Germline loops: CDR1 SEHNR, CDR2 FQNEAQ (reference sequence). V was cut by 10 bases and J by 4 bases, with 13 bases left in between. The CDR3 contains 13 residues. The CDR3 protein is CANVGVGTGELFF. CDR3 in DNA: TGTGCCAACGTAGGAGTCGGCACCGGGGAGCTGTTTTTT.

This clone was picked up a small number of times. The chain joins TRBV9 to TRBJ2-7; TRBD2 matches 8 bases. Losses at the gene ends were 4 bases for V and 3 bases for J; bases not matched to a gene: 6. Germline loops: CDR1 SGDLS, CDR2 YYNGEE. CDR3 size: 14 residues. The CDR3 protein is CASSPGLVGYEQYF. The CDR3 bases are TGTGCCAGCAGCCCGGGACTAGTCGGCTACGAGCAGTACTTC.

V gene TRBV30 combines with J gene TRBJ2-5, with 7 bases identical to TRBD2. Germline lookup yields CDR1 GTSNPN and CDR2 SVGIG (reference sequence). The CDR3 loop spans 14 amino acids. Trimming cost V 0 bases and J 2 bases; bases outside gene matches: 3. The CDR3 DNA sequence: TGTGCCTGGAGTGTACGGGGACTACAAGAGACCCAGTACTTC. Translation gives CAWSVRGLQETQYF.

This clone was counted once. The chain links TRBV7-6 to TRBJ1-2; 8 bases align to TRBD1. CDR1 and CDR2 from the germline V gene are SGHVS and FNYEAQ. This CDR3 spans 15 amino acids. V lost 5 bases, J lost 1 base, and 6 bases stayed unmatched. CDR3 loop: CASSKETGVNYGYTF. As DNA, the CDR3 is TGTGCCAGCAGCAAAGAGACAGGGGTTAACTATGGCTACACCTTC.

The rearrangement uses TRBV11-2 and TRBJ2-4; tentative D call: TRBD1 (6 bases). The ends were cut back, 1 base at V and 7 bases at J, with 11 bases in the middle. The length of the CDR3 is 14 residues. In germline, CDR1 is SGHAT, CDR2 FQNNGV. The CDR3 spells CASSLAGGKNIQYF. CDR3 in DNA: TGTGCCAGCAGCTTAGCTGGGGGCAAGAACATTCAGTACTTC.

V gene TRBV10-3 combines with J gene TRBJ2-7; a weak D match, TRBD1 (5 bases). The germline V and J ends were trimmed by 3 bases and 0 bases, with 12 bases remaining between them. Germline V gives CDR1 ENHRY, CDR2 SYGVKD. CDR3 length equals 15 residues. DNA of the CDR3: TGTGCCATCAGTGATAGCAACAGGATCTCCTACGAGCAGTACTTC. The encoded protein is CAISDSNRISYEQYF.

The chain links TRBV3-1 (or the pseudogene TRBV3-2) to TRBJ1-6; TRBD1 might be the D (6 bases). The ends were cut back, 11 bases at V and 8 bases at J, with 16 bases in the middle. CDR3 length: 13 residues. CDR1 LGHDT and CDR2 YNNKEL come from the germline V gene (reference sequence). The CDR3 here is CASRTAGHSPLHF. Here the CDR3 DNA reads TGTGCCTCCCGGACAGCAGGGCATTCACCCCTCCACTTT.

The V and J genes are TRBV6-1 and TRBJ2-3, with 11 bases identical to TRBD2. This CDR3 has 19 residues. Germline lookup yields CDR1 MNHNS and CDR2 SASEGT. The junction had 14 bases not matched to a gene; V was cut back by 1 base and J by 5 bases. This CDR3 is CASSEVGILAGGQRDTQYF. The CDR3 DNA sequence: TGTGCCAGCAGTGAAGTGGGGATTTTAGCGGGGGGGCAAAGAGATACGCAGTATTTT.